This T cell receptor beta chain was observed in a study of preoperative IRX-2 immunotherapy in early breast cancer. Some clones are missing from TCRdb's copy, which holds only in-frame ones; the method was immunoSEQ multiplex PCR. This sample yields 25,000 to 30,000 clones, of which around four fifths are seen a single time; 1% to 1.5% belongs to the top ten. Specified treatment: preoperative locoregional IRX-2 cytokine immunotherapy. Patients received preoperative, locoregional IRX-2 cytokine immunotherapy in a phase Ib study. The CDR3 is made up of 15 amino acids. V dropped 0 bases and J dropped 1 base, with 9 bases sitting between them. In germline, CDR1 is MNHGY, CDR2 SAAAGT.

The sequence came from a human donor with breast cancer. This specimen consisted of lymph node tissue, obtained after IRX-2 immunotherapy. V is TRBV6-8 and J is TRBJ2-5, with D possibly being TRBD1 (6 bases). The CDR3 spells CASSYSYRVQETQYF. CDR3 nucleotide sequence: TGTGCCAGCAGTTACTCATACAGGGTCCAAGAGACCCAGTACTTC.